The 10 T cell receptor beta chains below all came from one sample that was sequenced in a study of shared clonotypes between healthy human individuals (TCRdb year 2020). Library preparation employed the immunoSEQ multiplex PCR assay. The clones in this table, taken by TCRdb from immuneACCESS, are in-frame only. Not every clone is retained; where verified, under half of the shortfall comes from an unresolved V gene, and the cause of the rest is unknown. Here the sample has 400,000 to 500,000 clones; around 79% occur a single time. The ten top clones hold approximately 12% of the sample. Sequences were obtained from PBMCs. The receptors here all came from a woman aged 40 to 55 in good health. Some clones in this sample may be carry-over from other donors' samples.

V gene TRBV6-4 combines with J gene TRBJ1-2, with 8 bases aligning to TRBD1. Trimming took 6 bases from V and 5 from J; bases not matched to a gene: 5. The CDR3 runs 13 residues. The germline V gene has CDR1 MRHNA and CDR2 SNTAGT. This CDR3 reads CASRGTGGYGYTF. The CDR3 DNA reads TGTGCCAGCAGAGGGACAGGAGGGTATGGCTACACCTTC.

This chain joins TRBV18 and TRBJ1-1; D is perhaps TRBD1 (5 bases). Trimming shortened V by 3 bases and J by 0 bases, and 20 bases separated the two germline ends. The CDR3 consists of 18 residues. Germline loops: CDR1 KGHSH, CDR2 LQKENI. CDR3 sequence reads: CASSPIRTGGDLNTEAFF. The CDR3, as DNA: TGTGCCAGCTCACCTATCCGGACCGGGGGGGATTTGAACACTGAAGCTTTCTTT.

The CDR3 DNA follows: TGCGCCAGCACCTCAGGGGTAGCGGGAGGGCCGTACAATGAGCAGTTCTTC. As protein: CASTSGVAGGPYNEQFF. V gene TRBV10-2 combines with J gene TRBJ2-1; 11 bases are shared with TRBD2. This CDR3 is built from 17 residues. Per the germline V gene, CDR1 is WSHSY and CDR2 is SAAADI. V lost 7 bases to trimming and J lost 4 bases; unmatched junction nucleotides: 12.

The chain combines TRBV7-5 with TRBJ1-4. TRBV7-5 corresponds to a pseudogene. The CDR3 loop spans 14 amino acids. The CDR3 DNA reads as TGTGCCAGAAGCTTAGCGGCACGGAGGGAAAAACTGTTTTTT. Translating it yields CARSLAARREKLFF.

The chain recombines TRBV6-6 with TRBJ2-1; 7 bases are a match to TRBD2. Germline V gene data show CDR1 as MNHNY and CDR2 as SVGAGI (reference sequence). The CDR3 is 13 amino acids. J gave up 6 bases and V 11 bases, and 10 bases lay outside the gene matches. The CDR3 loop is CAGGAGAVNEQFF. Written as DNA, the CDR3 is TGTGCCGGAGGGGCGGGAGCGGTCAATGAGCAGTTCTTC.

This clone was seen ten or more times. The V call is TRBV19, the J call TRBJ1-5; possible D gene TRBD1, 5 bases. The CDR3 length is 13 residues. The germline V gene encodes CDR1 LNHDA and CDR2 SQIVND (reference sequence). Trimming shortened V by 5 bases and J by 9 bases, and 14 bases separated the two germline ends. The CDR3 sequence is CASSPWGERPQHF. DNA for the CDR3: TGTGCCAGTAGTCCGTGGGGGGAACGGCCCCAGCATTTT.

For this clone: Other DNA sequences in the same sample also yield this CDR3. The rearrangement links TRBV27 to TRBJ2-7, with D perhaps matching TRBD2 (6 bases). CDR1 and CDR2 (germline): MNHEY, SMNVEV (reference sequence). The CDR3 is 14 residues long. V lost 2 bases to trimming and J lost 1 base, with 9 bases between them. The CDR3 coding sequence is TGTGCCAGCAGTTTAGGTAGCGGTTCCTACGAGCAGTACTTC. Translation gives CASSLGSGSYEQYF.

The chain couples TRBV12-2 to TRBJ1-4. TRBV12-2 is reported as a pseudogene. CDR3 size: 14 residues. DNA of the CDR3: TGTGCAAGTCGCGCGTGGGGGAAAGGCGAAAAACTGTTTTTT. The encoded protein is CASRAWGKGEKLFF.

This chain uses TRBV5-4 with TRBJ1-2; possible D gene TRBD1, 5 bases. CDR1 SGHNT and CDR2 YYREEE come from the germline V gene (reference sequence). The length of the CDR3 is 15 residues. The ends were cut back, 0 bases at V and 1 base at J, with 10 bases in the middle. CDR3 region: CASSLGGTGNYGYTF. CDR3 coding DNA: TGTGCCAGCAGCTTGGGTGGGACGGGTAACTATGGCTACACCTTC.

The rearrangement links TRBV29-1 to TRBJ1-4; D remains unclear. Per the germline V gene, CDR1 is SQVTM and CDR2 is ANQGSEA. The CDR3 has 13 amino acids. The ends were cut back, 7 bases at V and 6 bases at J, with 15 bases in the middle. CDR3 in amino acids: CSASQTRDEKLFF. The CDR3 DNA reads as TGCAGCGCTTCTCAGACTCGGGATGAAAAACTGTTTTTT.